These 29 T cell receptor beta chains share one sample of origin, sequenced in a study of brain T cells in children with intractable seizures. The data were produced by immunoSEQ multiplex PCR, yet TCRdb's version contains in-frame clones alone and is incomplete. This table holds under 400,000 clones, 85% to 95% found once. Time point meaning: blood from clinic visit 5 months post-surgery; TSC patient then seizure free. Sequences were derived from peripheral blood, sampled more than 4 months after surgery. These receptors all come from a boy in the first two years of life with tuberous sclerosis and intractable seizures.

The chain couples TRBV3-1 (or the pseudogene TRBV3-2) to TRBJ2-1; D is possibly TRBD2 (5 bases). The V and J ends lost 4 bases and 7 bases respectively, with 14 bases between them. Per germline, CDR1 LGHDT and CDR2 YNNKEL (reference sequence). The CDR3 covers 14 residues. The CDR3 protein is CASSRGGSKNEQFF. The CDR3 coding sequence is TGTGCCAGCAGCCGAGGTGGGAGTAAAAATGAGCAGTTCTTC.

The rearrangement links TRBV29-1 to TRBJ2-7; possibly TRBD2 for D (5 bases). Germline V gene data show CDR1 as SQVTM and CDR2 as ANQGSEA. The V and J ends lost 6 bases and 5 bases respectively, with 11 bases between them. This CDR3 region has 11 residues. DNA of the CDR3: TGCAGCGTCGCGTCGGGGAACGAGCAGTACTTC. It encodes CSVASGNEQYF.

In DNA, the CDR3 is TGTGCCAGCAGCTTGGGGACTAGCGGGAGGGCCGGAGATACGCAGTATTTT. Amino acid sequence: CASSLGTSGRAGDTQYF. The chain employs TRBV5-6 and TRBJ2-3, with 15 nucleotides matching TRBD2. The CDR3 has 17 residues. CDR1 and CDR2 from the germline V gene are SGHDT and YYEEEE. The V segment lost 0 bases and the J segment 5 bases; nucleotides outside the gene matches: 4.

In its sample, this clone was seen once. V is TRBV20-1 and J is TRBJ2-3; D uncertain. Germline loops: CDR1 DFQATT, CDR2 SNEGSKA (reference sequence). V lost 6 bases to trimming and J lost 4 bases, with 17 bases between them. CDR3 size: 14 residues. CDR3 in amino acids: CSASRAYPSDTQYF. CDR3 DNA sequence: TGCAGTGCAAGTAGGGCCTACCCTTCAGATACGCAGTATTTT.

The gene calls are TRBV21-1 and TRBJ2-2; the D call in the table, TRBD1, was not verified against the DNA. TRBV21-1 is labeled a pseudogene. The CDR3 sequence is 16 residues long. CDR3 protein: CASIRDRVKNTGELFF. CDR3 DNA: TGTGCCAGCATTCGGGACAGGGTTAAGAACACCGGGGAGCTGTTTTTT.

In this sample, this clone turned up once. The V gene is TRBV19, the J gene TRBJ1-1, with 8 nucleotides matching TRBD1. Germline loops: CDR1 LNHDA, CDR2 SQIVND (reference sequence). V trimming: 7 bases; J trimming: 8 bases; junction bases outside the gene matches: 9. This CDR3 has 13 amino acids. CDR3: CASILPGQDEAFF. The DNA for the CDR3 is TGTGCCAGTATCTTGCCGGGACAGGACGAAGCTTTCTTT.

This sequence joins TRBV28 and TRBJ2-7, with 11 nucleotides matching TRBD2. Losses at the gene ends were 5 bases for V and 0 bases for J; bases not matched to a gene: 6. CDR3 length: 16 amino acids. Germline CDR1 reads MDHEN; CDR2 reads SYDVKM. Written as DNA, the CDR3 is TGTGCCAGCAGTCGACTAGCGGGATCACTCTCCTACGAGCAGTACTTC. It codes for CASSRLAGSLSYEQYF. Together with reference TRBV28 and TRBJ2-7, the CDR3 gives the full variable domain: DVKVTQSSRYLVKRTGEKVFLECVQDMDHENMFWYRQDPGLGLRLIYFSYDVKMKEKGDIPEGYSVSREKKERFSLILESASTNQTSMYLCASSRLAGSLSYEQYFGPGTRLTVT.

The chain is built from TRBV6-5 and TRBJ1-3, with D uncertain. The germline CDR1 and CDR2 sequences are MNHEY and SVGAGI. The CDR3 consists of 16 residues. Trimming cost V 3 bases and J 0 bases, with 12 bases left between them. The chain's CDR3 is CASSYFSGSSGNTIYF. The CDR3 DNA follows: TGTGCCAGCAGTTATTTTTCCGGTTCCTCTGGAAACACCATATATTTT.

This chain uses TRBV5-1 with TRBJ2-1; 9 nucleotides match TRBD2. CDR1 and CDR2 (germline): SGHRS, YFSETQ. CDR3 length: 12 amino acids. The trim removed 5 bases at V and 9 bases at J, leaving 3 bases unmatched. The CDR3 DNA reads TGCGCCAGCAGAGCTAGCGGGATTGAGCAGTTCTTC. Its translation is CASRASGIEQFF.

The chain couples TRBV5-6 to TRBJ1-1; no definite D call. This CDR3 contains 13 residues. Germline assignment: CDR1 SGHDT and CDR2 YYEEEE. The germline V and J ends were trimmed by 4 bases and 5 bases, with 12 bases remaining between them. Written as DNA, the CDR3 is TGTGCCAGCAGCCTACTGGTAGGAACTGAAGCTTTCTTT. It encodes CASSLLVGTEAFF.

The chain combines TRBV18 with TRBJ2-7; TRBD1 or TRBD2 may be the D gene (5 bases each). Germline CDR1 reads KGHSH; CDR2 reads LQKENI. The CDR3 sequence is 16 residues long. With 0 bases removed from V and 2 bases from J, the gap between germline ends came to 14 bases. The CDR3 reads CASSPPGVGDPYEQYF. The DNA for the CDR3 is TGTGCCAGCTCACCACCGGGGGTCGGAGACCCCTACGAGCAGTACTTC.

This clone was observed a few times. V gene TRBV7-3 combines with J gene TRBJ1-5; D possibly corresponds to TRBD1 (5 bases). The CDR3 totals 14 residues. Trimming took 5 bases from V and 3 from J, leaving 11 bases between them. Looked up from germline, CDR1 is SGHTA and CDR2 is FQGTGA. The CDR3 sequence: CASSPAGANQPQHF. CDR3 nucleotides: TGTGCCAGCAGCCCAGCCGGGGCCAATCAGCCCCAGCATTTT.

The rearrangement joins TRBV13 to TRBJ2-1, with D unresolved. The germline V and J ends were trimmed by 1 base and 5 bases, with 18 bases remaining between them. CDR3 length: 17 amino acids. Germline V gene lookup returns CDR1 PRHDT and CDR2 FYEKMQ (reference sequence). CDR3 amino acids: CASSLVVRHWRNNEQFF. Here the CDR3 DNA reads TGTGCCAGCAGCTTAGTCGTTCGGCACTGGAGAAACAATGAGCAGTTCTTC.

Here the CDR3 reads CASSRNPGANTGELFF. CDR3 coding DNA: TGTGCCAGCAGTCGAAACCCCGGGGCGAACACCGGGGAGCTGTTTTTT. The chain recombines TRBV9 with TRBJ2-2, with D maybe TRBD2 (5 bases). The germline V gene encodes CDR1 SGDLS and CDR2 YYNGEE. The V and J ends lost 5 bases and 0 bases respectively, with 14 bases between them. The CDR3 has 16 amino acids.

V usage is TRBV4-2 and J usage is TRBJ1-1, with D unresolved. The CDR3 sequence is 14 residues long. V shed 1 base and J shed 10 bases, with 16 bases lying between them. Germline V gene sequence: CDR1 LGHNA, CDR2 YNFKEQ. CDR3: CASSQVNSTKGAFF. The CDR3 nucleotides are TGTGCCAGCAGCCAAGTAAACTCGACCAAAGGAGCTTTCTTT.

The chain employs TRBV30 and TRBJ2-3; weak D call: TRBD1 (5 bases). Trimming removed 3 bases from V and 3 bases from J, with 13 bases in between. Germline values: CDR1 GTSNPN, CDR2 SVGIG (reference sequence). This CDR3 spans 14 amino acids. DNA for the CDR3: TGTGCCTGGAGCGAAGGGGTTGGGACAGATACGCAGTATTTT. This translates into CAWSEGVGTDTQYF.

This clone was detected once. This rearrangement joins TRBV5-1 to TRBJ2-5; no clear D. This CDR3 has 13 amino acids. Germline CDR1 reads SGHRS; CDR2 reads YFSETQ. The ends were cut back, 4 bases at V and 4 bases at J, with 11 bases in the middle. The CDR3 DNA reads TGCGCCAGCAGCCAGTCTCTGGGAGAGACCCAGTACTTC. Translation gives CASSQSLGETQYF.

The genes are TRBV7-9 and TRBJ1-4; 8 bases are shared with TRBD1. Germline CDR1 reads SEHNR; CDR2 reads FQNEAQ (reference sequence). CDR3 length: 18 residues. The trim removed 2 bases at V and 3 bases at J, leaving 11 bases unmatched. The CDR3 here is CASSLWSVAGGANEKLFF. CDR3 bases: TGTGCCAGCAGCTTATGGTCGGTGGCAGGGGGCGCTAATGAAAAACTGTTTTTT.

The chain employs TRBV7-9 and TRBJ1-5; unclear D gene. This CDR3 comprises 14 residues. V lost 4 bases and J 0 bases, leaving 7 bases between the germline ends. The V gene's germline CDR1 is SEHNR and CDR2 FQNEAQ (reference sequence). Here the CDR3 reads CASSSGSSNQPQHF. The DNA for the CDR3 is TGTGCCAGCAGCTCCGGGAGTAGCAATCAGCCCCAGCATTTT.

This chain links TRBV2 with TRBJ2-7; D not certain. V lost 10 bases and J 0 bases, leaving 13 bases between the germline ends. Germline CDR1 is SNHLY and CDR2 is FYNNEI. The CDR3 covers 13 residues. The CDR3 DNA is TGTGCCATCTCCAGCCCCGGCTCCTACGAGCAGTACTTC. Protein sequence: CAISSPGSYEQYF.

V and J are TRBV19 and TRBJ1-1; 9 bases fit TRBD1. With V trimmed by 1 base and J by 1 base, 4 bases remained unmatched. CDR1 and CDR2 from the germline V gene are LNHDA and SQIVND (reference sequence). The CDR3 is 16 residues long. The CDR3 bases are TGTGCCAGTAGTATAGGTTGGGGACAGGGGAACACTGAAGCTTTCTTT. The encoded protein is CASSIGWGQGNTEAFF. Drawing the rest from reference TRBV19 and TRBJ1-1, the complete variable domain is DGGITQSPKYLFRKEGQNVTLSCEQNLNHDAMYWYRQDPGQGLRLIYYSQIVNDFQKGDIAEGYSVSREKKESFPLTVTSAQKNPTAFYLCASSIGWGQGNTEAFFGQGTRLTVV.

This clone showed up just once. V gene TRBV4-2 combines with J gene TRBJ2-7; D could derive from TRBD1 or TRBD2 (5 bases each). The CDR3 spans 11 residues. Germline loops: CDR1 LGHNA, CDR2 YNFKEQ. Trimming took 4 bases from V and 7 from J, leaving 8 bases between them. CDR3 region: CASSRWGEQYF. In DNA form, the CDR3 reads TGTGCCAGCAGCCGTTGGGGGGAGCAGTACTTC.

The chain couples TRBV7-3 to TRBJ2-1; TRBD2 might be the D (5 bases). This CDR3 comprises 13 residues. The germline V and J ends were trimmed by 6 bases and 9 bases, with 15 bases remaining between them. The germline V gene has CDR1 SGHTA and CDR2 FQGTGA. In DNA form, the CDR3 reads TGTGCCAGCAGACTAAACGGGAACGCTGAGCAGTTCTTC. It is translated as CASRLNGNAEQFF.

This sequence joins TRBV11-2 and TRBJ2-1; D unclear. Germline V gene lookup returns CDR1 SGHAT and CDR2 FQNNGV. This CDR3 has 11 amino acids. The V and J ends lost 3 bases and 9 bases respectively, with 6 bases between them. CDR3 bases: TGTGCCAGCAGCTTTAGCCGTGAGCAGTTCTTC. Residues: CASSFSREQFF.

This chain links TRBV28 with TRBJ2-7; TRBD1 agrees at 9 bases. Germline-derived CDR1 and CDR2 are MDHEN and SYDVKM. With V trimmed by 7 bases and J by 3 bases, 7 bases remained unmatched. The CDR3 runs to 14 residues. CDR3 region: CASTVPGQGYEQYF. CDR3 nucleotides: TGTGCCAGCACGGTTCCGGGACAGGGCTACGAGCAGTACTTC.

This clone turned up a few times. The chain joins TRBV7-3 to TRBJ1-1; possible D gene TRBD1, 5 bases. Per the germline V gene, CDR1 is SGHTA and CDR2 is FQGTGA. Trimming pared 2 bases from V and 3 bases from J, leaving 10 bases between. This CDR3 has 14 residues. The CDR3 is CASSLAGLDTEAFF. The CDR3 DNA reads as TGTGCCAGCAGCTTAGCAGGGTTGGACACTGAAGCTTTCTTT.

The CDR3 loop is CASSSLTSGIRADTQYF. CDR3 bases: TGTGCCAGCAGCTCCTTGACTAGCGGGATTAGAGCAGATACGCAGTATTTT. J is TRBJ2-3 and V is TRBV5-6; 11 bases agree with TRBD2. After removal of 3 bases from V and 4 bases from J, the junction contained 10 bases not matched to a gene. Germline V gene sequence: CDR1 SGHDT, CDR2 YYEEEE. The CDR3 contains 17 residues.

The chain couples TRBV6-5 to TRBJ2-1, with 8 bases lining up with TRBD1. The CDR3 runs to 15 residues. The V gene end was trimmed by 6 bases and the J gene end by 6 bases; junction bases not matched to a gene: 10. CDR1 and CDR2 from the germline V gene are MNHEY and SVGAGI. The CDR3 DNA follows: TGTGCCAGCAGGGGGGACAGGACATACGGCAATGAGCAGTTCTTC. This codes for CASRGDRTYGNEQFF.

The rearrangement joins TRBV11-2 to TRBJ2-5; TRBD2 aligns across 8 bases. Per germline, CDR1 SGHAT and CDR2 FQNNGV. The CDR3 consists of 14 residues. The V gene end was trimmed by 1 base and the J gene end by 6 bases; junction bases not matched to a gene: 4. This chain's CDR3 is CASSLGTSGQTQYF. Here the CDR3 DNA reads TGTGCCAGCAGCTTAGGAACTAGCGGCCAGACCCAGTACTTC.